Presented here are 9 T cell receptor beta chains from one specimen sequenced in a study of T cell clonotyping in hematopoietic cell transplantation. Repertoires were generated with immunoSEQ multiplex PCR, while TCRdb's copy carries only in-frame clones and drops some. The table includes roughly 38,000 clones, approximately 89% detected once. The sample consisted of peripheral blood mononuclear cells. These TCRs come from a woman in her 40s in good health. Some clones in this sample may be carry-over from other donors' samples.

This clone has a handful of counts. This chain uses TRBV18 with TRBJ2-5; TRBD1 agrees at 7 bases. V lost 3 bases to trimming and J lost 3 bases; unmatched junction nucleotides: 4. Germline CDR1 is KGHSH and CDR2 is LQKENI. This CDR3 comprises 14 residues. The CDR3 DNA sequence: TGTGCCAGCTCACCCACGACAGGGAAAGAGACCCAGTACTTC. Its protein product is CASSPTTGKETQYF.

In its sample, this clone was seen a few times. The chain is built from TRBV7-2 and TRBJ2-7; 7 nucleotides match TRBD1. CDR3 size: 14 residues. Unmatched junction bases numbered 5, after V lost 4 bases and J lost 2 bases. CDR1 is SGHTA and CDR2 is FQGNSA in the germline V gene. CDR3 DNA: TGTGCCAGCAGCTCCAGACAGGGACCCTACGAGCAGTACTTC. The encoded protein is CASSSRQGPYEQYF. The full variable domain, in which reference TRBV7-2 and TRBJ2-7 provide the parts outside the CDR3, is GAGVSQSPSNKVTEKGKDVELRCDPISGHTALYWYRQSLGQGLEFLIYFQGNSAPDKSGLPSDRFSAERTGGSVSTLTIQRTQQEDSAVYLCASSSRQGPYEQYFGPGTRLTVT.

The gene calls are TRBV7-2 and TRBJ2-7; 8 bases line up with TRBD2. The trim removed 3 bases at V and 7 bases at J, leaving 2 bases unmatched. Germline values: CDR1 SGHTA, CDR2 FQGNSA. This CDR3 region has 12 residues. The DNA of the CDR3 is TGTGCCAGCAGCTTTTCGGGAGGGGAGCAGTACTTC. As protein: CASSFSGGEQYF.

This rearrangement joins TRBV6-1 to TRBJ2-6; no reliable D call. This CDR3 spans 15 amino acids. Trimming stripped 2 bases from V and 1 base from J, with 6 bases between. Germline assignment: CDR1 MNHNS and CDR2 SASEGT. The CDR3: CASSETGSGANVLTF. The CDR3 nucleotides are TGTGCCAGCAGTGAAACCGGTTCTGGGGCCAACGTCCTGACTTTC.

The chain uses TRBV7-9 and TRBJ1-2; D might be TRBD1 (5 bases). This CDR3 contains 15 residues. The V end lost 2 bases, the J end lost 4 bases, and 14 bases lay between the germline ends. Germline-derived CDR1 and CDR2 are SEHNR and FQNEAQ (reference sequence). Here the CDR3 reads CASSLSKQALYGYTF. CDR3 in DNA: TGTGCCAGCAGCTTAAGTAAACAGGCCCTCTATGGCTACACCTTC.

The chain links TRBV28 to TRBJ2-5; D perhaps matches TRBD1 (6 bases). Germline CDR1 reads MDHEN; CDR2 reads SYDVKM. Trimming cost V 6 bases and J 1 base, with 12 bases left between them. This CDR3 is built from 14 residues. CDR3 sequence reads: CASRDRQAQETQYF. The CDR3 DNA sequence: TGTGCCAGCAGGGATAGACAGGCCCAAGAGACCCAGTACTTC.

The genes are TRBV10-3 and TRBJ2-7, with D perhaps matching TRBD1 or TRBD2 (5 bases each). V lost 0 bases and J lost 3, with 12 bases in between. The CDR3 covers 15 residues. Germline CDR1 is ENHRY and CDR2 is SYGVKD. CDR3 residues: CAISESGPEGYEQYF. As DNA, the CDR3 is TGTGCCATCAGTGAGTCGGGACCCGAGGGCTACGAGCAGTACTTC.

The V call is TRBV29-1, the J call TRBJ1-1, with D possibly matching TRBD1 (6 bases). V was cut by 6 bases and J by 1 base, with 15 bases left in between. This CDR3 is 14 amino acids long. Germline V CDR1 and CDR2: SQVTM, ANQGSEA. The CDR3 loop is CSVQRGRGNTEAFF. The CDR3 coding sequence is TGCAGCGTCCAAAGAGGCAGGGGGAACACTGAAGCTTTCTTT.

The chain links TRBV2 to TRBJ1-1; D is uncertain. V was trimmed by 6 bases and J by 6 bases, leaving 20 bases between them. There are 15 residues in the CDR3. Germline lookup yields CDR1 SNHLY and CDR2 FYNNEI. The DNA of the CDR3 is TGTGCCAGCAGAATACTTCTCGGGGAGGGTCCTGAAGCTTTCTTT. Translating it yields CASRILLGEGPEAFF.